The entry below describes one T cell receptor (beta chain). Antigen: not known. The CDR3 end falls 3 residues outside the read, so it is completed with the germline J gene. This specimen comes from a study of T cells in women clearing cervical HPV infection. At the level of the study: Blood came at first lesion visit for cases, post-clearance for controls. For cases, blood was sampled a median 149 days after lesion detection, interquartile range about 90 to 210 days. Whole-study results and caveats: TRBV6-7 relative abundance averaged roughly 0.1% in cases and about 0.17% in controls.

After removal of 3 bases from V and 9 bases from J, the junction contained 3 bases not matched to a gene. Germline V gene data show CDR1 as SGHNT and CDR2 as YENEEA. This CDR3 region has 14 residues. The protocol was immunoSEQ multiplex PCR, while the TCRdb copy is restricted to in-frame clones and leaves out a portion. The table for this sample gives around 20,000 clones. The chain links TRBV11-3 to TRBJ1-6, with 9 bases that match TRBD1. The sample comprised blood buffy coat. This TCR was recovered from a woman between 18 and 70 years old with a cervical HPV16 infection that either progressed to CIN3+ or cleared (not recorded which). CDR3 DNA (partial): TGTGCCAGCAGCTTCAGACAGGGGGGTTCACCC. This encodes CASSFRQGGSP. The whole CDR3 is CASSFRQGGSPLHF.